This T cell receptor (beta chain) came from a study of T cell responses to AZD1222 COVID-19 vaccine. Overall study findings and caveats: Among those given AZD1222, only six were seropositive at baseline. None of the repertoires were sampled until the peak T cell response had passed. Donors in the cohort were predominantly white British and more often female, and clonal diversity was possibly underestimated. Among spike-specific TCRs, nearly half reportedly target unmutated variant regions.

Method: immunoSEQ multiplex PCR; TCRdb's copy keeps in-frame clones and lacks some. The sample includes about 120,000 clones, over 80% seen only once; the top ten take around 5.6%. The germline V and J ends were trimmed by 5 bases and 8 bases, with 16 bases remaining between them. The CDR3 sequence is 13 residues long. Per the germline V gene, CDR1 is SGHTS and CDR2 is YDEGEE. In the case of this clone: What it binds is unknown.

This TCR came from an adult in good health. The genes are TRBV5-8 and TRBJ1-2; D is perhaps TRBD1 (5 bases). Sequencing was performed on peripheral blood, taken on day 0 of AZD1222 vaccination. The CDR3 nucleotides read TGTGCCAGCAGTGCGGGGCAGAAAGAAGGCTACACCTTC. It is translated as CASSAGQKEGYTF.